This T cell receptor beta chain was recovered during a study of control samples from healthy donors and cancer patients (dated by TCRdb to 2018 to 2020). This clone was seen once. The antigen this receptor binds is unknown. No quality values exist for individual bases; no much larger clone is one base distant. To prepare the library, the immunoSEQ multiplex PCR assay was applied. TCRdb provides this immuneACCESS table in a form limited to in-frame rearrangements. Some clones are lacking; in checked studies, under half of them reflect an unresolved V gene, and why the rest are absent is not known. Counted in this sample were about 55,000 clones; 95% of them appeared once. The ten most abundant clones make up less than 3% of the sample. The CDR3, cysteine through phenylalanine, is 14 amino acids long. Only CDR3 DNA remains: 42 bases, in frame from the first base. Based on the germline V gene, the CDR1 and CDR2 sequences are SGHDT and YYEEEE. V is cut by 4 bases and J by 4 bases, and the space between the germline ends is 15 bases.

Rearrangement joined TRBV5-6 to TRBJ2-7; the D region possibly corresponds to TRBD1 (5 bases align). Sequencing used blood. This clonotype was obtained from a man aged 30 to 39 in good health. CDR3 sequence: CASSPGQGNYEQYF. The bases read TGTGCCAGCAGCCCCGGCCAGGGCAATTACGAGCAGTACTTC.